This T cell receptor (beta chain) was sequenced for a study of response to subunit inactivated influenza vaccine. TCRdb used MiXCR to reprocess the RT-PCR reads, holding one entry per CDR3 protein. This sample has roughly 570,000 distinct CDR3 sequences, with 10% to 15% found just once. The CDR3 runs to 14 residues. J lost 0 bases, V lost 5 bases, and 4 bases had no gene match. In germline, CDR1 is SGHTA, CDR2 FQGNSA. This chain connects TRBV7-2 to TRBJ2-7; 7 bases line up with TRBD1. The input for sequencing was PBMCs from blood, taken 40 to 50 days after vaccination. The clonotype comes from a man between 50 and 59 years old who received an inactivated influenza vaccine. The CDR3 bases are TGTGCCAGCAGCCGGGACAGCCACTCCTACGAGCAGTACTTC. This encodes CASSRDSHSYEQYF.